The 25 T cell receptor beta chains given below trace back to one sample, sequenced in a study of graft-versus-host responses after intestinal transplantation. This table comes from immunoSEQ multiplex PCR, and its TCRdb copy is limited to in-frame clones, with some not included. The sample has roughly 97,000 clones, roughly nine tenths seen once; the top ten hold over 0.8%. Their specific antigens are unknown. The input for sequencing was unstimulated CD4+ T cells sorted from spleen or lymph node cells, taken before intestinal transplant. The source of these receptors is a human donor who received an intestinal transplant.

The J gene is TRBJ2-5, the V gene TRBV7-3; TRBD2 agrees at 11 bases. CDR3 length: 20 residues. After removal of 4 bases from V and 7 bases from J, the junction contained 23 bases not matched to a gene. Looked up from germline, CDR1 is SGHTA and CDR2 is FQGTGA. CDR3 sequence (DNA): TGTGCCAGCAGCTCAACACCCCGAGGGGCTAGCGGGAGGTGGATAGGGACCCAGTACTTC. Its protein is CASSSTPRGASGRWIGTQYF.

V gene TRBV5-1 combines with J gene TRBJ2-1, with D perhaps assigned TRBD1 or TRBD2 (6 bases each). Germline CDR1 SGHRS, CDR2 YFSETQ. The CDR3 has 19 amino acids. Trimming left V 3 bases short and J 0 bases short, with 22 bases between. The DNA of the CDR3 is TGCGCCAGCAGCTCCCCCCCGGGGACAACTAGCAGCTCCTACAATGAGCAGTTCTTC. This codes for CASSSPPGTTSSSYNEQFF.

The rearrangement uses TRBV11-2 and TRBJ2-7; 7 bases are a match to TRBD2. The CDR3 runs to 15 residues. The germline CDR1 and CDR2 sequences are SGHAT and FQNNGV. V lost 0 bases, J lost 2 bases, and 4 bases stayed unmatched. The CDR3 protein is CASSLDASGAYEQYF. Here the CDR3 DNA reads TGTGCCAGCAGCTTAGACGCTAGCGGAGCCTACGAGCAGTACTTC. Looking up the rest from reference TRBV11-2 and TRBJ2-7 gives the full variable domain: EAGVAQSPRYKIIEKRQSVAFWCNPISGHATLYWYQQILGQGPKLLIQFQNNGVVDDSQLPKDRFSAERLKGVDSTLKIQPAKLEDSAVYLCASSLDASGAYEQYFGPGTRLTVT.

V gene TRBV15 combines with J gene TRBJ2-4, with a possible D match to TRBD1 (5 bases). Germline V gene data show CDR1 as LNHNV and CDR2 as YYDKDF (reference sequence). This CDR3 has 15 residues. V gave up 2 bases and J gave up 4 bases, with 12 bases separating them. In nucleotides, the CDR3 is TGTGCCACCAGCAGACAGAAGACAGATAAAAACATTCAGTACTTC. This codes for CATSRQKTDKNIQYF.

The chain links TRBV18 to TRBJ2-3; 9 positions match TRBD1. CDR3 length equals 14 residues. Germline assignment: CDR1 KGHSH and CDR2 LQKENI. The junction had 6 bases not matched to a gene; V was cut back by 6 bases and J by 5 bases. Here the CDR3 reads CASSETGGVDTQYF. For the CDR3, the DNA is TGTGCCAGCTCCGAGACAGGGGGAGTAGATACGCAGTATTTT.

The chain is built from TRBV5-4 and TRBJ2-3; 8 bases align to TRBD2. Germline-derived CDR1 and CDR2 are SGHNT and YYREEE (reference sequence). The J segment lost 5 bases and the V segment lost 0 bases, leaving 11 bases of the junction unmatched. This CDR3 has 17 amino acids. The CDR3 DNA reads TGTGCCAGCAGCTTGGCCCCCCGGGGGGGCAGAGTAGATACGCAGTATTTT. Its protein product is CASSLAPRGGRVDTQYF.

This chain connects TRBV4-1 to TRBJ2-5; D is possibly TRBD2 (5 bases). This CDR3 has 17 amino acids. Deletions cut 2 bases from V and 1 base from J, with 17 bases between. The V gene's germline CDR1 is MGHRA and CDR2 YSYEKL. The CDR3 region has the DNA TGCGCCAGCAGCCAATGGAGGCCGGGTAGGGCCCAAGAGACCCAGTACTTC. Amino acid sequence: CASSQWRPGRAQETQYF.

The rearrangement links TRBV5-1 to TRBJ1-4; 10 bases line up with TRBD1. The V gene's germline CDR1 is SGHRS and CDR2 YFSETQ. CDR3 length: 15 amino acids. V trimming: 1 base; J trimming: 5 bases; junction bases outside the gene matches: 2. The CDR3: CASSLRTGGNEKLFF. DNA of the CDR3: TGCGCCAGCAGCTTGCGGACAGGGGGGAATGAAAAACTGTTTTTT.

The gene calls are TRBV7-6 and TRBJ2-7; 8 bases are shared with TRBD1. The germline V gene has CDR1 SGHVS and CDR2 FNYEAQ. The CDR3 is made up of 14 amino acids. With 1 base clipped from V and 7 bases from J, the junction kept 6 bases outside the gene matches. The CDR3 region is CASSLVPRGREQYF. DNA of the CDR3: TGTGCCAGCAGCTTAGTGCCCAGGGGGCGGGAGCAGTACTTC.

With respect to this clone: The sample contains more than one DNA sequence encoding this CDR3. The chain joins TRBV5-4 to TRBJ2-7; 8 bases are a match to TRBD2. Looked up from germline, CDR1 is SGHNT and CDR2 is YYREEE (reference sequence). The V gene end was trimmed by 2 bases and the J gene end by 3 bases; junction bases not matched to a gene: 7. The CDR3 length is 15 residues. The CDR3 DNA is TGTGCCAGCAGCTTCGGGGGGGCCAATTACTACGAGCAGTACTTC. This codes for CASSFGGANYYEQYF.

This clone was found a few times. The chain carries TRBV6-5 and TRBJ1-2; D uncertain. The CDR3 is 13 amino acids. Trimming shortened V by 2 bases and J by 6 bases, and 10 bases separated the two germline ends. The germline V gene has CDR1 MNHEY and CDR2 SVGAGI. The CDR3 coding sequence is TGTGCCAGCAGTTACAGGGATTTTGATGGCTACACCTTC. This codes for CASSYRDFDGYTF.

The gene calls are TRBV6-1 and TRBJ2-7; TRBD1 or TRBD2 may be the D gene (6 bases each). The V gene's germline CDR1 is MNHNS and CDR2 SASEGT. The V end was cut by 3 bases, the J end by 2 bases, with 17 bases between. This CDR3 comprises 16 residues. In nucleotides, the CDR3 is TGTGCCAGCAGTGAGGGAGGAGACAGGCGACCCTACGAGCAGTACTTC. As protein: CASSEGGDRRPYEQYF.

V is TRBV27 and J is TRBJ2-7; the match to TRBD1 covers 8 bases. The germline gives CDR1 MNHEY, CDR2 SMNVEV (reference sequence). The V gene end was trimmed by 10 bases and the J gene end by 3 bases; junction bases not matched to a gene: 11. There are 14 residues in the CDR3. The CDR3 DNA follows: TGTGCCACGGCCCGGACAGGGCCATACTACGAGCAGTACTTC. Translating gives CATARTGPYYEQYF.

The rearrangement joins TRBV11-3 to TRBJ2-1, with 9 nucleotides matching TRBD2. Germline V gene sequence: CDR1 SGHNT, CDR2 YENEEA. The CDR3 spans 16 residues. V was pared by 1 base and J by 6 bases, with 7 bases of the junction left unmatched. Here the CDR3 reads CASSLGSGRMVNEQFF. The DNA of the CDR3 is TGTGCCAGCAGCTTAGGGAGCGGGAGGATGGTCAATGAGCAGTTCTTC.

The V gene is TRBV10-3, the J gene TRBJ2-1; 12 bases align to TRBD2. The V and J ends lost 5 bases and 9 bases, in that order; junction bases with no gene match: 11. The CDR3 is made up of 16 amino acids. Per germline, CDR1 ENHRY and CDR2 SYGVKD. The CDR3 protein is CAISLNLAGGPSEQFF. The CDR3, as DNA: TGTGCCATCAGTCTCAATCTAGCGGGGGGGCCGAGTGAGCAGTTCTTC.

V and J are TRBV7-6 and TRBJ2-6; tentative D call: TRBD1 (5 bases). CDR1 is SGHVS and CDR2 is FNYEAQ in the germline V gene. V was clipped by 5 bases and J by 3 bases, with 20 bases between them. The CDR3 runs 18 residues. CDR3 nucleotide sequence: TGTGCCAGCAGCCCCAGGGTTATCTCCGTAGGTGGGGCCAACGTCCTGACTTTC. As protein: CASSPRVISVGGANVLTF.

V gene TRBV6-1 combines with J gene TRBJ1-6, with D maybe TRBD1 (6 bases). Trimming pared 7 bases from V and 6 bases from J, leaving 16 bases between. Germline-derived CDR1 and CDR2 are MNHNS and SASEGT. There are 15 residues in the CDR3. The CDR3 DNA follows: TGTGCCAGCACACAAACAGGGCCGGGTAATTCACCCCTCCACTTT. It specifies CASTQTGPGNSPLHF.

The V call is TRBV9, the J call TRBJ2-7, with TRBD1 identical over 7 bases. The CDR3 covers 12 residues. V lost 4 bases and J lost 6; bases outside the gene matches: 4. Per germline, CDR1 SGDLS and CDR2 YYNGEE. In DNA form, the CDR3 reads TGTGCCAGCAGCCGGGGACAGTCCGAGCAGTACTTC. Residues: CASSRGQSEQYF.

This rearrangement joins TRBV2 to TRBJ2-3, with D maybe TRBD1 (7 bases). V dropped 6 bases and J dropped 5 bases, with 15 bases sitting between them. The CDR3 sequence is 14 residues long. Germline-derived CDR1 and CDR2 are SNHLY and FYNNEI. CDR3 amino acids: CASRRDSLGDTQYF. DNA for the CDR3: TGTGCCAGCAGGCGGGACAGTTTAGGAGATACGCAGTATTTT.

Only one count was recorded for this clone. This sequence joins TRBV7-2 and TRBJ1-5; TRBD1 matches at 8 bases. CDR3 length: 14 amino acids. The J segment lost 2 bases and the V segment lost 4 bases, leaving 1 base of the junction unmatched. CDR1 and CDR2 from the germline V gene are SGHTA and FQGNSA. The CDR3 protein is CASSSTGGNQPQHF. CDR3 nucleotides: TGTGCCAGCAGCTCGACAGGGGGCAATCAGCCCCAGCATTTT.

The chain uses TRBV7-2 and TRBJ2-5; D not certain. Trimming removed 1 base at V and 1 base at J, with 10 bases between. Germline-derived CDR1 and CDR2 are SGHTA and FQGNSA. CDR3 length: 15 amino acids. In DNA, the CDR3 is TGTGCCAGCAGCTTAGGCTTGAGATTCCAAGAGACCCAGTACTTC. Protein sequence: CASSLGLRFQETQYF. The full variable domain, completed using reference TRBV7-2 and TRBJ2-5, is GAGVSQSPSNKVTEKGKDVELRCDPISGHTALYWYRQSLGQGLEFLIYFQGNSAPDKSGLPSDRFSAERTGGSVSTLTIQRTQQEDSAVYLCASSLGLRFQETQYFGPGTRLLVL.

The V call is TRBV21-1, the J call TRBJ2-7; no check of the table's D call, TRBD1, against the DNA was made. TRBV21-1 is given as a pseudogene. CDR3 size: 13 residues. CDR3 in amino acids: CANAGQGGNEQYF. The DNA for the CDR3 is TGTGCCAACGCTGGACAGGGGGGAAACGAGCAGTACTTC.

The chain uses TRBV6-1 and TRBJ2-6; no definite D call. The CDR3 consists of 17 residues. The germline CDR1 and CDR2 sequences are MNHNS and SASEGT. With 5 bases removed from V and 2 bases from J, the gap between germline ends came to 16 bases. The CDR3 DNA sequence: TGTGCCAGCAGTCAAGTCCCTTTTAGGACTGGGGCCAACGTCCTGACTTTC. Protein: CASSQVPFRTGANVLTF.

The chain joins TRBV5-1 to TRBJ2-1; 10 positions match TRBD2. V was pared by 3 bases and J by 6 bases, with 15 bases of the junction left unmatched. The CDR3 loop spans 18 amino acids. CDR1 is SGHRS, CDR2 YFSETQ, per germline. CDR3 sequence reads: CASSYGLAEHRRSNEQFF. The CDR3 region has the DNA TGCGCCAGCAGCTACGGACTAGCGGAGCATAGGCGGAGCAATGAGCAGTTCTTC.

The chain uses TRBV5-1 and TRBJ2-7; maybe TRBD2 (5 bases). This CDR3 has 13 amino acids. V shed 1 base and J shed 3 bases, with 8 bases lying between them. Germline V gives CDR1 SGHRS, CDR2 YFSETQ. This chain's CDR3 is CASSLLGSYEQYF. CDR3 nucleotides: TGCGCCAGCAGCTTGTTAGGGAGCTACGAGCAGTACTTC.